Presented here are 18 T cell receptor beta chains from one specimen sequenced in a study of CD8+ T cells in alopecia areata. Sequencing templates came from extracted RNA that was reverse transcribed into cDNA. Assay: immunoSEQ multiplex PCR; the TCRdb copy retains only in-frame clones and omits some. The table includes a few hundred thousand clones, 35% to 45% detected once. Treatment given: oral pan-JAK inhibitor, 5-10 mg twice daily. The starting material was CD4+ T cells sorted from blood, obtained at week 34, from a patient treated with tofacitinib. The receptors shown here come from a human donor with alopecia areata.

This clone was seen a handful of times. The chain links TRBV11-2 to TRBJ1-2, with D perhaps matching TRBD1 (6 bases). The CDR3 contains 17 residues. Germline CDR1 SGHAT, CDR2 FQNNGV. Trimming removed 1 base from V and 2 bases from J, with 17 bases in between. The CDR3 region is CASSLVGGAPSNYGYTF. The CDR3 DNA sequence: TGTGCCAGCAGCTTAGTTGGGGGGGCGCCATCCAACTATGGCTACACCTTC.

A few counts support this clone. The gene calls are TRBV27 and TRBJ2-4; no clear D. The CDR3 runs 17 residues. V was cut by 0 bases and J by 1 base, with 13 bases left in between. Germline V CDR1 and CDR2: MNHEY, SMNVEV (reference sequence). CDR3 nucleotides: TGTGCCAGCAGTTTATCCGGCCGGGTAATGGCCAAAAACATTCAGTACTTC. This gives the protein CASSLSGRVMAKNIQYF.

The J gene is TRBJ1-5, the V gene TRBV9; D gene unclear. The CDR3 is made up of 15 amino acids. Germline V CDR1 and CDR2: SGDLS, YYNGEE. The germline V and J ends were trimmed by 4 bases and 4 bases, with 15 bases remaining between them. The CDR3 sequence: CASSPGPGSNQPQHF. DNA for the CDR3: TGTGCCAGCAGCCCTGGTCCAGGTTCAAATCAGCCCCAGCATTTT.

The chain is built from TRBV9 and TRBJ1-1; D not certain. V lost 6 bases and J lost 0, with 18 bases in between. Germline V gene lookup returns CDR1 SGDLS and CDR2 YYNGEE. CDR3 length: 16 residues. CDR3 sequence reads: CASTGPPQILNTEAFF. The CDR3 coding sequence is TGTGCCAGCACCGGGCCCCCCCAGATATTGAACACTGAAGCTTTCTTT.

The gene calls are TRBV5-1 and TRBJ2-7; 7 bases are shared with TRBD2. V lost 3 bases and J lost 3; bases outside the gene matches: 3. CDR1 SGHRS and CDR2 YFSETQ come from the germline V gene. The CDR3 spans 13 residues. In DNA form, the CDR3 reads TGCGCCAGCAGCTATCCGGGAGGCTACGAGCAGTACTTC. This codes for CASSYPGGYEQYF.

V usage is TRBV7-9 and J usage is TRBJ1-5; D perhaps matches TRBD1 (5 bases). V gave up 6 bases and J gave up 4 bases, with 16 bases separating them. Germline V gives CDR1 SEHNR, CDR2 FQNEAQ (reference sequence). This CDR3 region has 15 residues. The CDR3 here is CASRLGGGDNQPQHF. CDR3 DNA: TGTGCCAGCAGGTTGGGTGGGGGGGATAATCAGCCCCAGCATTTT.

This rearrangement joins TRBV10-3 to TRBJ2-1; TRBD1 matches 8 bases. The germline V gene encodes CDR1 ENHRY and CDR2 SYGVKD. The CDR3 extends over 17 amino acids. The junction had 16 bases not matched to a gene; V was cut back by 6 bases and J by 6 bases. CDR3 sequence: CAISRDGQGGFRNEQFF. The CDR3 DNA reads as TGTGCCATCAGCCGAGATGGACAGGGAGGATTTCGCAATGAGCAGTTCTTC.

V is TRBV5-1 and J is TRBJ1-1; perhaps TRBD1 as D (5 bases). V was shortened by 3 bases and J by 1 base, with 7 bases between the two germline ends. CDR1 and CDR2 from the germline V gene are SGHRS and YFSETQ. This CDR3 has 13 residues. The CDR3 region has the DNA TGCGCCAGCAGCTCGACAGCGAACACTGAAGCTTTCTTT. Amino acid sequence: CASSSTANTEAFF.

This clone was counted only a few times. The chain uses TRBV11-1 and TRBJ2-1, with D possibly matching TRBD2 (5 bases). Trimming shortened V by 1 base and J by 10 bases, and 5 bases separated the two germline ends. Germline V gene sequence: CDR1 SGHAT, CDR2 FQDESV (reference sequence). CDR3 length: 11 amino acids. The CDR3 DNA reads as TGTGCCAGCAGCTTAGGCGGGGAGCAGTTCTTC. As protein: CASSLGGEQFF.

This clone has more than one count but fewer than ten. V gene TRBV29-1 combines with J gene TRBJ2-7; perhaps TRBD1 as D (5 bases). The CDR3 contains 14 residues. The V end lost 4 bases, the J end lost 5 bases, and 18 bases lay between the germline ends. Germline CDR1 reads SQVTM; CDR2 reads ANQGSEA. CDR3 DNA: TGCAGCGTTGGGCCATATAGGGGTACCAACGAGCAGTACTTC. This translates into CSVGPYRGTNEQYF.

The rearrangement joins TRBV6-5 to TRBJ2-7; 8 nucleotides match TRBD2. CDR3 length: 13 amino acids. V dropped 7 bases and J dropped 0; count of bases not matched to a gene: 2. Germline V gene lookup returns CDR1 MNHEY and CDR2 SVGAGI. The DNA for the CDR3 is TGTGCCAGCATGAGCGGGAGCTCCTACGAGCAGTACTTC. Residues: CASMSGSSYEQYF.

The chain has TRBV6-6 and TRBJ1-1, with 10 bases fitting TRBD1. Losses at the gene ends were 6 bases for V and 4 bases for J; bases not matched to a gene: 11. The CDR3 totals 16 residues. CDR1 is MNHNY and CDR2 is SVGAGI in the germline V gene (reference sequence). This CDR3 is CASSPGDRGGSTEAFF. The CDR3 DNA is TGTGCCAGCAGCCCCGGGGACAGGGGCGGTAGCACTGAAGCTTTCTTT.

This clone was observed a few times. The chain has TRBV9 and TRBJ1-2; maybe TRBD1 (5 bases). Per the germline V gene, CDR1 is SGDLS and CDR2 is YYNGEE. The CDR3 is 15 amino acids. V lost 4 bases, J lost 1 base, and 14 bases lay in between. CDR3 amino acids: CASSPRGGNNYGYTF. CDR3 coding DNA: TGTGCCAGCAGCCCCCGGGGGGGGAATAACTATGGCTACACCTTC. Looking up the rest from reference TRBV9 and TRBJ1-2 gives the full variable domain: DSGVTQTPKHLITATGQRVTLRCSPRSGDLSVYWYQQSLDQGLQFLIQYYNGEERAKGNILERFSAQQFPDLHSELNLSSLELGDSALYFCASSPRGGNNYGYTFGSGTRLTVV.

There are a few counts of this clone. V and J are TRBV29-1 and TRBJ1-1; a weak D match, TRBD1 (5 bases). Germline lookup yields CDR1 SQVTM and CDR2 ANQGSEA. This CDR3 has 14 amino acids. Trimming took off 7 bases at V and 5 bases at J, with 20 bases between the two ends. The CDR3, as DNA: TGCAGCGCTCACAGGCTGCTAGGCGGGACTGAAGCTTTCTTT. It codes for CSAHRLLGGTEAFF.

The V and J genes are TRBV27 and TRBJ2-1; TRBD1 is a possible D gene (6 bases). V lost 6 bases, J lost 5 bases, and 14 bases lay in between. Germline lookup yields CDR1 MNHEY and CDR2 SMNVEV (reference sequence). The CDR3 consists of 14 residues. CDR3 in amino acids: CASRKTQGNNEQFF. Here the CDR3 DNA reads TGTGCCAGCAGGAAAACACAGGGTAACAATGAGCAGTTCTTC.

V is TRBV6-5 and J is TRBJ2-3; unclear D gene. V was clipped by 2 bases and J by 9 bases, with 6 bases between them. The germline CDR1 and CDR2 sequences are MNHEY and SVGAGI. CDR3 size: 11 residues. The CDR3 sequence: CASSYGQTQYF. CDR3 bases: TGTGCCAGCAGTTACGGCCAGACGCAGTATTTT.

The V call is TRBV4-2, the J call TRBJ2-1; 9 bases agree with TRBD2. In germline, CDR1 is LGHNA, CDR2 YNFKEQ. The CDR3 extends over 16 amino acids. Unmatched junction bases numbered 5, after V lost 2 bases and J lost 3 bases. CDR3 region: CASSQPGLADYNEQFF. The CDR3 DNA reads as TGTGCCAGCAGCCAACCGGGACTAGCAGACTACAATGAGCAGTTCTTC.

CDR3 sequence reads: CASTSPRGTSYEQYF. DNA of the CDR3: TGTGCCAGCACCTCCCCTCGCGGGACGAGCTACGAGCAGTACTTC. The genes are TRBV7-2 and TRBJ2-7; the D gene is possibly TRBD2 (6 bases). V was pared by 7 bases and J by 3 bases, with 19 bases between. Looked up from germline, CDR1 is SGHTA and CDR2 is FQGNSA. The CDR3 sequence is 15 residues long.